Below, 31 T cell receptor beta chains from the same sample are listed, as sequenced in a study of shared clonotypes between healthy human individuals. Repertoires were generated with immunoSEQ multiplex PCR, while TCRdb's copy carries only in-frame clones and drops some. The sample records roughly 2,000,000 clones, around 95% being singletons. Terminally differentiated effector memory CD45RA+ cells were excluded by CCR7 positive selection of CD45RO-negative cells. Sequencing used naive CD8+ T cells from PBMCs. The origin of the receptors is a man between 18 and 35 years old in good health. Some clones in this sample may be carry-over from other donors' samples.

The CDR3, as DNA: TGCGCCAGCAGCCTGGGACAGATCGGGATGAGCACTGAAGCTTTCTTT. Encoded protein: CASSLGQIGMSTEAFF. V gene TRBV4-1 combines with J gene TRBJ1-1; 7 nucleotides align to TRBD1. The CDR3 is 16 amino acids. Germline CDR1 is MGHRA and CDR2 is YSYEKL. Trimming cost V 4 bases and J 4 bases; bases outside gene matches: 12.

The chain is built from TRBV28 and TRBJ1-3; possible D gene TRBD1, 5 bases. Germline V lookup: CDR1 MDHEN, CDR2 SYDVKM. The CDR3 sequence is 11 residues long. The V gene lost 5 bases and the J gene lost 9 bases, with 8 bases spanning the gap. The CDR3 is CASSDRVTIYF. CDR3 nucleotide sequence: TGTGCCAGCAGTGACAGAGTCACCATATATTTT.

The V call is TRBV19, the J call TRBJ2-5; D is possibly TRBD1 or TRBD2 (6 bases each). Trimming pared 6 bases from V and 5 bases from J, leaving 19 bases between. The CDR3 consists of 15 residues. Per the germline V gene, CDR1 is LNHDA and CDR2 is SQIVND (reference sequence). CDR3 DNA: TGTGCCAGTAGGCTGCGGGACACCAGGGTCGAGACCCAGTACTTC. Residues: CASRLRDTRVETQYF.

The chain joins TRBV30 to TRBJ1-6, with D hard to call. V was clipped by 3 bases and J by 9 bases, with 12 bases between them. CDR1 is GTSNPN, CDR2 SVGIG, per germline (reference sequence). This CDR3 comprises 13 residues. The CDR3 here is CAWSDLQGSPLHF. DNA of the CDR3: TGTGCCTGGAGCGACCTACAAGGTTCACCCCTCCACTTT.

The V and J genes are TRBV6-5 and TRBJ2-7, with 7 bases fitting TRBD2. V trimming: 4 bases; J trimming: 3 bases; junction bases outside the gene matches: 6. CDR3 length equals 14 residues. Germline V gene lookup returns CDR1 MNHEY and CDR2 SVGAGI. As DNA, the CDR3 is TGTGCCAGCAGTTCCCTAGCGGAAATCTACGAGCAGTACTTC. Protein product: CASSSLAEIYEQYF.

Concerning this clone: At the DNA level, this CDR3 is encoded by other sequences in the same sample as well. The chain joins TRBV6-1 to TRBJ2-2; D is ambiguous. This CDR3 spans 13 amino acids. V lost 3 bases and J lost 1, with 3 bases in between. The germline V gene encodes CDR1 MNHNS and CDR2 SASEGT. CDR3 protein: CASSDRNTGELFF. The CDR3 coding sequence is TGTGCCAGCAGTGACCGGAACACCGGGGAGCTGTTTTTT.

This chain connects TRBV29-1 to TRBJ2-5; possibly TRBD2 for D (5 bases). The germline V and J ends were trimmed by 4 bases and 1 base, with 10 bases remaining between them. The CDR3 consists of 13 residues. Germline V gives CDR1 SQVTM, CDR2 ANQGSEA. This CDR3 is CSVVAGPQETQYF. CDR3 sequence (DNA): TGCAGCGTTGTGGCGGGTCCCCAAGAGACCCAGTACTTC.

The V call is TRBV4-1, the J call TRBJ2-2; 8 bases are shared with TRBD1. Trimming cost V 1 base and J 6 bases; bases outside gene matches: 4. CDR3 length: 15 amino acids. Germline loops: CDR1 MGHRA, CDR2 YSYEKL. The CDR3 nucleotides are TGCGCCAGCAGCCAAGGACAGGGGATGGCCGGGGAGCTGTTTTTT. As protein: CASSQGQGMAGELFF.

This clone was counted once. V is TRBV28 and J is TRBJ2-5; TRBD1 aligns across 9 bases. This CDR3 is built from 15 residues. Germline loops: CDR1 MDHEN, CDR2 SYDVKM. Trimming removed 6 bases from V and 3 bases from J; junction bases left unmatched: 8. The CDR3 sequence is CASRRDRVIKETQYF. As DNA, the CDR3 is TGTGCCAGCAGGAGGGACAGGGTAATAAAAGAGACCCAGTACTTC.

This clone was detected a few times. As DNA, the CDR3 is TGTGCCAGTAGTCGGGGGACTGACGATCGGTTCTTC. Amino acids: CASSRGTDDRFF. This chain uses TRBV19 with TRBJ2-1, with D tentatively TRBD2 (6 bases). This CDR3 is built from 12 residues. Germline-derived CDR1 and CDR2 are LNHDA and SQIVND (reference sequence). Trimming took 5 bases from V and 15 from J, leaving 17 bases between them.

For this clone: Distinct nucleotide sequences in the sample also encode this CDR3. The chain recombines TRBV7-9 with TRBJ2-3; D not resolved. This CDR3 has 12 residues. V was shortened by 5 bases and J by 4 bases, with 7 bases between the two germline ends. CDR1 and CDR2 from the germline V gene are SEHNR and FQNEAQ (reference sequence). In DNA form, the CDR3 reads TGTGCCAGCAGCCTGATATCAGATACGCAGTATTTT. Protein product: CASSLISDTQYF.

V is TRBV9 and J is TRBJ2-3; D uncertain. V was trimmed by 3 bases and J by 2 bases, leaving 13 bases between them. CDR3 length: 15 amino acids. The germline CDR1 and CDR2 sequences are SGDLS and YYNGEE. The CDR3 sequence is CASSARLEATDTQYF. In nucleotides, the CDR3 is TGTGCCAGCAGCGCCCGCCTTGAGGCCACAGATACGCAGTATTTT.

The chain joins TRBV9 to TRBJ2-6; 9 bases are shared with TRBD1. In germline, CDR1 is SGDLS, CDR2 YYNGEE. Trimming at V came to 4 bases and at J to 0 bases, leaving 8 bases not matched to a gene. The CDR3 is 18 amino acids. CDR3 coding DNA: TGTGCCAGCAGCCCGGCCGGGACAGGGACCTCTGGGGCCAACGTCCTGACTTTC. This translates into CASSPAGTGTSGANVLTF.

The chain is built from TRBV2 and TRBJ2-7; 7 bases are shared with TRBD1. V was pared by 7 bases and J by 2 bases, with 5 bases of the junction left unmatched. Germline CDR1 SNHLY, CDR2 FYNNEI. The CDR3 sequence is 13 residues long. The CDR3 reads CASNRDSAYEQYF. In DNA form, the CDR3 reads TGTGCCAGCAACCGGGACAGTGCCTACGAGCAGTACTTC.

The chain employs TRBV6-5 and TRBJ1-1; 8 bases line up with TRBD1. The junction had 10 bases not matched to a gene; V was cut back by 10 bases and J by 6 bases. There are 13 residues in the CDR3. In germline, CDR1 is MNHEY, CDR2 SVGAGI. Here the CDR3 DNA reads TGTGCCATCCACCCGTCAGGGGGCTCTGAAGCTTTCTTT. Protein sequence: CAIHPSGGSEAFF.

V gene TRBV29-1 combines with J gene TRBJ2-2; D gene unclear. CDR3 size: 16 residues. Germline assignment: CDR1 SQVTM and CDR2 ANQGSEA. Trimming pared 4 bases from V and 4 bases from J, leaving 19 bases between. CDR3 bases: TGCAGCGTTGTGGTTTGGGCACCTCGGAGCACCGGGGAGCTGTTTTTT. Translated: CSVVVWAPRSTGELFF.

The rearrangement links TRBV7-9 to TRBJ2-1; 7 positions agree with TRBD2. The CDR3 is made up of 15 amino acids. J was trimmed by 8 bases and V by 4 bases; bases with no gene match: 11. Germline assignment: CDR1 SEHNR and CDR2 FQNEAQ (reference sequence). CDR3 bases: TGTGCCAGCAGCTACGGACTAGTCCCGGTTGATGAGCAGTTCTTC. Protein: CASSYGLVPVDEQFF.

V gene TRBV4-1 combines with J gene TRBJ2-7; 8 nucleotides match TRBD1. The J segment lost 0 bases and the V segment lost 3 bases, leaving 4 bases of the junction unmatched. The CDR3 sequence is 15 residues long. Germline CDR1 is MGHRA and CDR2 is YSYEKL. The CDR3 region has the DNA TGCGCCAGCAGCCAGGGACAGGTAAGCTCCTACGAGCAGTACTTC. It specifies CASSQGQVSSYEQYF.

The chain links TRBV27 to TRBJ1-1; no definite D call. The V gene's germline CDR1 is MNHEY and CDR2 SMNVEV (reference sequence). V was shortened by 6 bases and J by 1 base, with 9 bases between the two germline ends. The CDR3 contains 13 residues. CDR3 sequence: CASRLKWNTEAFF. CDR3 bases: TGTGCCAGCAGGCTTAAGTGGAACACTGAAGCTTTCTTT.

The chain links TRBV27 to TRBJ2-1; no clear D gene. In germline, CDR1 is MNHEY, CDR2 SMNVEV (reference sequence). There are 15 residues in the CDR3. The ends were cut back, 1 base at V and 1 base at J, with 8 bases in the middle. The CDR3 protein is CASSLYPESYNEQFF. The CDR3, as DNA: TGTGCCAGCAGTTTATACCCCGAGTCCTACAATGAGCAGTTCTTC.

V usage is TRBV7-6 and J usage is TRBJ2-7; 7 bases line up with TRBD1. V trimming: 5 bases; J trimming: 2 bases; junction bases outside the gene matches: 6. Per germline, CDR1 SGHVS and CDR2 FNYEAQ. The CDR3 is 14 amino acids. CDR3 DNA sequence: TGTGCCAGCAGCGAGCGACAGGGTACCTACGAGCAGTACTTC. It encodes CASSERQGTYEQYF.

This clone showed up just once. The chain is built from TRBV7-3 and TRBJ2-5; D may match TRBD1 or TRBD2 (6 bases each). The CDR3 contains 15 residues. The V end lost 4 bases, the J end lost 4 bases, and 16 bases lay between the germline ends. Germline CDR1 reads SGHTA; CDR2 reads FQGTGA. CDR3 sequence (DNA): TGTGCCAGCAGCTCCGGAGGGGGGCTGGGAGAGACCCAGTACTTC. Its protein is CASSSGGGLGETQYF.

The V gene is TRBV27, the J gene TRBJ1-2; 8 bases line up with TRBD1. Germline V gives CDR1 MNHEY, CDR2 SMNVEV (reference sequence). V dropped 6 bases and J dropped 8; count of bases not matched to a gene: 11. CDR3 length: 14 residues. The CDR3 loop is CASRETGVGWGYTF. CDR3 DNA: TGTGCCAGCAGGGAGACAGGGGTGGGTTGGGGCTACACCTTC.

This clone was picked up a small number of times. The rearrangement joins TRBV28 to TRBJ1-1, with D uncertain. There are 15 residues in the CDR3. CDR1 and CDR2 from the germline V gene are MDHEN and SYDVKM. Trimming took 2 bases from V and 2 from J, leaving 12 bases between them. The CDR3 region is CASSLVPAANTEAFF. CDR3 nucleotide sequence: TGTGCCAGCAGTTTAGTTCCTGCAGCCAACACTGAAGCTTTCTTT.

The chain combines TRBV7-2 with TRBJ2-7; weak D call: TRBD2 (5 bases). V was trimmed by 6 bases and J by 12 bases, leaving 27 bases between them. This CDR3 spans 15 amino acids. In germline, CDR1 is SGHTA, CDR2 FQGNSA. This CDR3 is CASSLNRKRESRGYF. The CDR3 DNA reads TGTGCCAGCAGTTTGAACCGAAAAAGGGAGAGCAGAGGGTACTTC.

The V and J genes are TRBV5-8 and TRBJ1-5; no definite D call. Germline V CDR1 and CDR2: SGHTS, YDEGEE. The CDR3 has 13 residues. Trimming left V 4 bases short and J 7 bases short, with 12 bases between. In nucleotides, the CDR3 is TGTGCCAGCAGCCTTAGGGCGGGGCAGCCCCAGCATTTT. Its protein product is CASSLRAGQPQHF. The full variable domain, rest sourced from reference TRBV5-8 and TRBJ1-5, is EAGVTQSPTHLIKTRGQQATLRCSPISGHTSVYWYQQALGLGLQFLLWYDEGEERNRGNFPPRFSGRQFPNYSSELNVNALELEDSALYLCASSLRAGQPQHFGDGTRLSIL.

Notes on this clone: This sample also contains other DNA sequences that code for the same CDR3. CDR3 sequence reads: CASSPTVYSNQPQHF. Here the CDR3 DNA reads TGTGCCAGCAGCCCGACGGTATATAGCAATCAGCCCCAGCATTTT. The J gene is TRBJ1-5, the V gene TRBV27, with D uncertain. This CDR3 spans 15 amino acids. V lost 6 bases, J lost 0 bases, and 12 bases lay in between. Per the germline V gene, CDR1 is MNHEY and CDR2 is SMNVEV (reference sequence).

This clone was observed once. The rearrangement links TRBV27 to TRBJ2-7, with D perhaps matching TRBD1 (5 bases). CDR3 length equals 13 residues. V was cut by 6 bases and J by 3 bases, with 12 bases left in between. Germline CDR1 is MNHEY and CDR2 is SMNVEV (reference sequence). Here the CDR3 DNA reads TGTGCCAGCAGGGCGCTAGGGGTCTACGAGCAGTACTTC. It yields the protein CASRALGVYEQYF.

This chain connects TRBV7-9 to TRBJ2-7; TRBD2 matches 12 bases. The CDR3 totals 17 residues. Trimming at V came to 2 bases and at J to 1 base, leaving 6 bases not matched to a gene. Germline-derived CDR1 and CDR2 are SEHNR and FQNEAQ (reference sequence). Written as DNA, the CDR3 is TGTGCCAGCAGCTTAACCCTGCTAGCGGGAGGGTCCTACGAGCAGTACTTC. Its protein is CASSLTLLAGGSYEQYF.

This chain connects TRBV19 to TRBJ1-2, with TRBD1 as a possible D gene (5 bases). V shed 1 base and J shed 4 bases, with 13 bases lying between them. From germline, CDR1 is LNHDA and CDR2 SQIVND (reference sequence). This CDR3 is built from 15 residues. In DNA form, the CDR3 reads TGTGCCAGTAGTATAGGTACAGGACCATTCTATGGCTACACCTTC. This encodes CASSIGTGPFYGYTF.

The V call is TRBV7-9, the J call TRBJ2-5, with unresolved D. Trimming pared 4 bases from V and 1 base from J, leaving 13 bases between. The CDR3 has 15 residues. CDR1 and CDR2 from the germline V gene are SEHNR and FQNEAQ (reference sequence). DNA for the CDR3: TGTGCCAGCAGCTCAACTAAGCTTAGCCAAGAGACCCAGTACTTC. It codes for CASSSTKLSQETQYF.